This T cell receptor (beta chain) was documented in a study of control samples from healthy donors and cancer patients. Profiled with immunoSEQ multiplex PCR; TCRdb holds only in-frame clones, not every one. The sample has about 80,000 clones; approximately 91% are singletons. The length of the CDR3 is 15 residues. Germline CDR1 and CDR2: ENHRY and SYGVKD. Trimming took off 2 bases at V and 3 bases at J, with 13 bases between the two ends. The sequencing sample was made of blood. This TCR was recovered from a woman aged 55 to 70 in good health. V gene TRBV10-3 combines with J gene TRBJ1-1; perhaps TRBD1 as D (5 bases). DNA of the CDR3: TGTGCCATCAGTGAGGGGCAGGTGGGGGACACTGAAGCTTTCTTT. This codes for CAISEGQVGDTEAFF.